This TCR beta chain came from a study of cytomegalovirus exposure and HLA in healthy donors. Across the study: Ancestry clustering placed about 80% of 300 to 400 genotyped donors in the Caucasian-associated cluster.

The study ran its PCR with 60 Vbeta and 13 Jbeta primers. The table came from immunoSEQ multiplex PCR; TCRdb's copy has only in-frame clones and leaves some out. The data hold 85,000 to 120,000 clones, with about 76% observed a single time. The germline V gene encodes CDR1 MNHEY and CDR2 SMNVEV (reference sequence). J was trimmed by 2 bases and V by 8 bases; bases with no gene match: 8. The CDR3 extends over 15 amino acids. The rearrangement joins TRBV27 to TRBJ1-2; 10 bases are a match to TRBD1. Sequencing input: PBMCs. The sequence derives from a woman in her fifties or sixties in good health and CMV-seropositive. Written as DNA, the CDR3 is TGTGCCAGCGGATGGGGACAGGGGATAAACTATGGCTACACCTTC. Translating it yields CASGWGQGINYGYTF.